Listed here is a single T cell receptor (beta chain). The cohort comprised adults aged roughly 18 to 100 years residing in approximately 22 US areas. V shed 5 bases, J shed 5 bases, and the junction held 17 bases outside the gene matches. Looked up from germline, CDR1 is SGHRS and CDR2 is YFSETQ. CDR3 length equals 17 residues. This entry is derived from a study of blood T cell repertoires in COVID-19. Study in general: Donors in the United States, Italy and Spain gave samples during acute or convalescent COVID-19. From T cells, B-cell-depleted T cells, or PBMCs came the material, which was cDNA or gDNA.

Per the study methods: Nucleated cell counts were estimated from reference gene primer amplification. Sequencing used immunoSEQ multiplex PCR; TCRdb keeps in-frame clones, though not all of them. V and J calls and clone size are given by that table; D and trimming were obtained from the DNA. Among around 300,000 clones listed, around nine tenths were seen once. The V call is TRBV5-1, the J call TRBJ2-7; 9 bases are shared with TRBD2. The clonotype comes from a woman in her sixties who had recovered from COVID-19. The sequenced sample was PBMCs or T cells enriched from blood (not recorded which). CDR3 amino acids: CASRSQVGGRVPHEQYF. The CDR3 coding sequence is TGCGCCAGCAGAAGCCAAGTAGGCGGGAGGGTTCCCCACGAGCAGTACTTC.